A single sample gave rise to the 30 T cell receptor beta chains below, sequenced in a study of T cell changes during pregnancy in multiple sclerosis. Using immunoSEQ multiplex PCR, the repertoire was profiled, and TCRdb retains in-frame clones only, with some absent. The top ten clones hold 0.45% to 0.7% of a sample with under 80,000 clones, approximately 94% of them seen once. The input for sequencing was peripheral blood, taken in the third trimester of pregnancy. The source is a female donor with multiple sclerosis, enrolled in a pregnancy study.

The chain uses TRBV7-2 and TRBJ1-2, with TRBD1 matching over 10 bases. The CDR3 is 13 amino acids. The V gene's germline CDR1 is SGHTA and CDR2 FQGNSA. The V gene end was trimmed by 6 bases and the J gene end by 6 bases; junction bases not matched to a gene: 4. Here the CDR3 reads CASRVGTGDGYTF. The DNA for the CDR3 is TGTGCCAGCAGGGTCGGGACAGGGGATGGCTACACCTTC.

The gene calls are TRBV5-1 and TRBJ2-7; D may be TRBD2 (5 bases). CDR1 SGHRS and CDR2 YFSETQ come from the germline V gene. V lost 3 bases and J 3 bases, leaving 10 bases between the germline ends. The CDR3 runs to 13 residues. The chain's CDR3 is CASSSAGIYEQYF. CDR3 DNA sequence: TGCGCCAGCAGCTCCGCCGGGATCTACGAGCAGTACTTC.

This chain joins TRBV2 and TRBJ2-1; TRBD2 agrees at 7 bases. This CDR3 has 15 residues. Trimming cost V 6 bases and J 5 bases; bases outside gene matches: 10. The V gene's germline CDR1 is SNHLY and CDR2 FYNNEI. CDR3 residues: CASRLTSGRDNEQFF. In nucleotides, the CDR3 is TGTGCCAGCAGGCTTACTAGTGGGAGGGACAATGAGCAGTTCTTC.

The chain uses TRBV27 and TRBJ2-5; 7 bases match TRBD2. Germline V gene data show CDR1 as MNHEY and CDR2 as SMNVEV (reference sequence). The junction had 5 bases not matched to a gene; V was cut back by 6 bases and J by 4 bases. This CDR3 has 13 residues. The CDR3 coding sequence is TGTGCCAGCAGGTCGGGGGGTCGAGAGACCCAGTACTTC. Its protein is CASRSGGRETQYF.

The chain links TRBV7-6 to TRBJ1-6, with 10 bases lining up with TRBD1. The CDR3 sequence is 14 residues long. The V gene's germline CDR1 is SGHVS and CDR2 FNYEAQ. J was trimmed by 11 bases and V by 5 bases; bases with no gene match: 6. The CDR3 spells CASSPGQGLPPLHF. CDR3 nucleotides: TGTGCCAGCAGCCCGGGACAGGGGCTCCCACCCCTCCACTTT.

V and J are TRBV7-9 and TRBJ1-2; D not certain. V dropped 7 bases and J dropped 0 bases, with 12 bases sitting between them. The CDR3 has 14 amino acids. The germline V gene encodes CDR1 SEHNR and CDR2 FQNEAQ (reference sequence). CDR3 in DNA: TGTGCCAGCACCCCCCAGAATACTAACTATGGCTACACCTTC. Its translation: CASTPQNTNYGYTF.

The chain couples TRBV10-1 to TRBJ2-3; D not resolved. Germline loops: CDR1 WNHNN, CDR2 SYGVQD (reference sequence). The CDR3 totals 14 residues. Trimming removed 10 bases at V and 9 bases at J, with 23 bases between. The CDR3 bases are TGCGCCACCCTACCCTGCGGTTCTTCGGAGACGCAGTATTTT. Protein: CATLPCGSSETQYF.

Here the CDR3 reads CASSASDRINQPQHF. For the CDR3, the DNA is TGTGCCAGCAGTGCATCCGACAGGATCAATCAGCCCCAGCATTTT. The J gene is TRBJ1-5, the V gene TRBV25-1; D perhaps matches TRBD1 (6 bases). V shed 4 bases and J shed 3 bases, with 13 bases lying between them. In germline, CDR1 is MGHDK, CDR2 SYGVNS. The CDR3 spans 15 residues.

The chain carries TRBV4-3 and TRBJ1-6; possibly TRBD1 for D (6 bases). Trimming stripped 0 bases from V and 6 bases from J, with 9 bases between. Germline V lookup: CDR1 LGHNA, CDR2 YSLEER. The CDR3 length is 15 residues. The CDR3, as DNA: TGCGCCAGCAGCCAAGACGGACAGCTTAATTCACCCCTCCACTTT. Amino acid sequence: CASSQDGQLNSPLHF.

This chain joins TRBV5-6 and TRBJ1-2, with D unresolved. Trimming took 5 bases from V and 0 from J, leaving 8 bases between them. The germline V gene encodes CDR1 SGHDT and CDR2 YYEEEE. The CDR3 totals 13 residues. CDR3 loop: CASRSTTNYGYTF. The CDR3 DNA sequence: TGTGCCAGCAGAAGTACAACTAACTATGGCTACACCTTC.

The CDR3 sequence: CASSRRDTHNEQFF. For the CDR3, the DNA is TGTGCCAGCTCACGCCGGGACACCCACAATGAGCAGTTCTTC. The chain combines TRBV18 with TRBJ2-1; TRBD1 is a possible D gene (6 bases). In germline, CDR1 is KGHSH, CDR2 LQKENI. This CDR3 spans 14 amino acids. V was trimmed by 4 bases and J by 5 bases, leaving 12 bases between them. Together with reference TRBV18 and TRBJ2-1, the CDR3 gives the full variable domain: NAGVMQNPRHLVRRRGQEARLRCSPMKGHSHVYWYRQLPEEGLKFMVYLQKENIIDESGMPKERFSAEFPKEGPSILRIQQVVRGDSAAYFCASSRRDTHNEQFFGPGTRLTVL.

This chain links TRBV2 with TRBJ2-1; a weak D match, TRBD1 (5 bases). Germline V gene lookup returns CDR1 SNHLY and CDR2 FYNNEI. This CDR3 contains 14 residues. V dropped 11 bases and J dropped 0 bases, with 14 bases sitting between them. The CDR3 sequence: CACLRGSSYNEQFF. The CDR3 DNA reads TGTGCCTGCCTAAGGGGTAGCTCCTACAATGAGCAGTTCTTC.

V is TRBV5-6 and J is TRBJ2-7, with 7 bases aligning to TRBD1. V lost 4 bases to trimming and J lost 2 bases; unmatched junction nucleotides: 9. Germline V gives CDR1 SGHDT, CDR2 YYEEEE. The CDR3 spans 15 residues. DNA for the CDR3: TGTGCCAGCAGCGGGGGACAGATGAATCCCTACGAGCAGTACTTC. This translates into CASSGGQMNPYEQYF. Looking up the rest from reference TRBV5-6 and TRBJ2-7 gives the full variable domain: DAGVTQSPTHLIKTRGQQVTLRCSPKSGHDTVSWYQQALGQGPQFIFQYYEEEERQRGNFPDRFSGHQFPNYSSELNVNALLLGDSALYLCASSGGQMNPYEQYFGPGTRLTVT.

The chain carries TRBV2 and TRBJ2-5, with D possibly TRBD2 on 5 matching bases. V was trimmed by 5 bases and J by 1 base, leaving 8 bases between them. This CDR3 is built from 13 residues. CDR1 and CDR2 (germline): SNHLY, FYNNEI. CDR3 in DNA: TGTGCCAGCAGTCGGGGAGTCCAAGAGACCCAGTACTTC. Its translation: CASSRGVQETQYF.

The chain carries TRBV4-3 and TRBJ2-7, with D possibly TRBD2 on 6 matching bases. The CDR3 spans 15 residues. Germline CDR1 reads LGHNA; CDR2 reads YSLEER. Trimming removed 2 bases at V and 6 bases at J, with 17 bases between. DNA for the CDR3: TGCGCCAGCAGCCAAAACCCGGGAGCCCTAGGCGAGCAGTACTTC. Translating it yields CASSQNPGALGEQYF.

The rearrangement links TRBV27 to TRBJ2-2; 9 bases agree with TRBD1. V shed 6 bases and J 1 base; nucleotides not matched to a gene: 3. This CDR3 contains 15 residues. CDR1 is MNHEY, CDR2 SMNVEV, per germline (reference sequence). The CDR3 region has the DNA TGTGCCAGCAGGGGGACAGGGCTGAACACCGGGGAGCTGTTTTTT. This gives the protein CASRGTGLNTGELFF.

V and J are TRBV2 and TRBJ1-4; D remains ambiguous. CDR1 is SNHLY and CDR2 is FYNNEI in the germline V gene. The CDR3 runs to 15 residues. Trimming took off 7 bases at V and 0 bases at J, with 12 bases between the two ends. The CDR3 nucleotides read TGTGCCAGCACTACGCGCTTTGCAACTAATGAAAAACTGTTTTTT. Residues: CASTTRFATNEKLFF.

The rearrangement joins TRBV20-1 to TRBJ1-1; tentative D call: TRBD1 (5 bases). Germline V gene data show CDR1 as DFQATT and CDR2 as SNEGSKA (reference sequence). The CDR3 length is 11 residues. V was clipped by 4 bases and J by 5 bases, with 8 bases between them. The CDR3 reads CSAMGGTEAFF. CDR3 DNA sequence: TGCAGTGCTATGGGGGGGACTGAAGCTTTCTTT.

The CDR3 loop reads CASSPAGLRMNEQFF. The CDR3 DNA is TGTGCCAGCTCACCGGCCGGACTAAGGATGAATGAGCAGTTCTTC. The chain is built from TRBV18 and TRBJ2-1, with a possible D match to TRBD2 (6 bases). Germline V gene sequence: CDR1 KGHSH, CDR2 LQKENI. V dropped 3 bases and J dropped 7 bases, with 16 bases sitting between them. The length of the CDR3 is 15 residues.

The CDR3 DNA reads as TGCGCCAGCCGGACAGACGGGCGCCCTAACTATGGCTACACCTTC. Encoded protein: CASRTDGRPNYGYTF. The chain recombines TRBV5-1 with TRBJ1-2, with D possibly matching TRBD1 (6 bases). CDR1 is SGHRS, CDR2 YFSETQ, per germline. Trimming pared 7 bases from V and 0 bases from J, leaving 16 bases between. CDR3 length: 15 amino acids.

CDR3 amino acids: CASSKFPGAGYRQETQYF. CDR3 DNA: TGTGCCAGCTCGAAATTCCCAGGAGCGGGGTACCGACAAGAGACCCAGTACTTC. The chain uses TRBV18 and TRBJ2-5; 7 bases agree with TRBD2. The CDR3 is made up of 18 amino acids. Germline CDR1 and CDR2: KGHSH and LQKENI. The junction had 18 bases not matched to a gene; V was cut back by 6 bases and J by 2 bases.

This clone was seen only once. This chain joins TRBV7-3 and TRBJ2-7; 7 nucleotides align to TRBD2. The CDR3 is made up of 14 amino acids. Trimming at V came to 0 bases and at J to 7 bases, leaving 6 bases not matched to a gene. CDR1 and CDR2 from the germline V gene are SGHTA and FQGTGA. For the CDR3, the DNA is TGTGCCAGCAGCTTAACGGGGCCCGGGGGGGAGCAGTACTTC. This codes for CASSLTGPGGEQYF.

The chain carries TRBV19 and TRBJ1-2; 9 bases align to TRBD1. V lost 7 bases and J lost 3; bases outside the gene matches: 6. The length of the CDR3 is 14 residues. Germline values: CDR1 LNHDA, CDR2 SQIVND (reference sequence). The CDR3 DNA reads TGTGCCAGTACGAAAACAGGGGGCGACTATGGCTACACCTTC. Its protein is CASTKTGGDYGYTF.

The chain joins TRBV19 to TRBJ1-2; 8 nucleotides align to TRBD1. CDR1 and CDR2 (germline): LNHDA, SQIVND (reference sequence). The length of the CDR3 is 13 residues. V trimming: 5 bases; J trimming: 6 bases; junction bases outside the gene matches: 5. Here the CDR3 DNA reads TGTGCCAGTAGTTCTGACAGGGGTCATGGCTACACCTTC. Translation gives CASSSDRGHGYTF.

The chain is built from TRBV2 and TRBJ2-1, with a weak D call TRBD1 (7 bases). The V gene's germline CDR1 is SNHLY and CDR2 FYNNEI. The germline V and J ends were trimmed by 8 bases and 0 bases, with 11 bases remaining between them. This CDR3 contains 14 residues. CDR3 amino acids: CASGGGASYNEQFF. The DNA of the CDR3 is TGTGCCAGCGGAGGGGGCGCCTCCTACAATGAGCAGTTCTTC.

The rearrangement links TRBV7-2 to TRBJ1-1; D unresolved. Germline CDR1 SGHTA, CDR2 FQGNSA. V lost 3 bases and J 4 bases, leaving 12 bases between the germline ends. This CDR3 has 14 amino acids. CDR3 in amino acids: CASSFGGQPTEAFF. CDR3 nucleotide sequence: TGTGCCAGCAGCTTCGGAGGGCAGCCCACTGAAGCTTTCTTT. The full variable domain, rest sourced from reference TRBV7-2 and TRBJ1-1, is GAGVSQSPSNKVTEKGKDVELRCDPISGHTALYWYRQSLGQGLEFLIYFQGNSAPDKSGLPSDRFSAERTGGSVSTLTIQRTQQEDSAVYLCASSFGGQPTEAFFGQGTRLTVV.

CDR3 protein: CASSERTSGYTDTQYF. For the CDR3, the DNA is TGCGCCAGCAGTGAGAGGACTAGCGGATACACAGATACGCAGTATTTT. V is TRBV10-2 and J is TRBJ2-3; 10 bases match TRBD2. After removal of 2 bases from V and 2 bases from J, the junction contained 4 bases not matched to a gene. This CDR3 has 16 amino acids. In germline, CDR1 is WSHSY, CDR2 SAAADI.

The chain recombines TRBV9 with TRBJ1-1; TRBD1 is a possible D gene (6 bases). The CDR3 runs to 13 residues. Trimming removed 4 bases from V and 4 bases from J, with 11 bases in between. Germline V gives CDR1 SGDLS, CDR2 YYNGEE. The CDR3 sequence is CASSPGATTEAFF. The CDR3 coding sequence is TGTGCCAGCAGCCCAGGGGCGACCACTGAAGCTTTCTTT.

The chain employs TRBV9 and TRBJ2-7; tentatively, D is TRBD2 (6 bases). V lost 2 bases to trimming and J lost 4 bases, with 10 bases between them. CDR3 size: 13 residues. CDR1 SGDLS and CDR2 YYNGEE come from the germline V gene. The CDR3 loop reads CASSVDGGYEQYF. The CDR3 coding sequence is TGTGCCAGCAGCGTGGACGGGGGATACGAGCAGTACTTC.

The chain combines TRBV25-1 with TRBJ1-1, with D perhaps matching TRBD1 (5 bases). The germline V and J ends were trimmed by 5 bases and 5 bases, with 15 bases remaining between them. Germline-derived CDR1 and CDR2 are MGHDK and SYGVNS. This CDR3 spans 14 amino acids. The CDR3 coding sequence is TGTGCCAGCAGTCCCCTGGGGGGTGGGACTGAAGCTTTCTTT. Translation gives CASSPLGGGTEAFF.